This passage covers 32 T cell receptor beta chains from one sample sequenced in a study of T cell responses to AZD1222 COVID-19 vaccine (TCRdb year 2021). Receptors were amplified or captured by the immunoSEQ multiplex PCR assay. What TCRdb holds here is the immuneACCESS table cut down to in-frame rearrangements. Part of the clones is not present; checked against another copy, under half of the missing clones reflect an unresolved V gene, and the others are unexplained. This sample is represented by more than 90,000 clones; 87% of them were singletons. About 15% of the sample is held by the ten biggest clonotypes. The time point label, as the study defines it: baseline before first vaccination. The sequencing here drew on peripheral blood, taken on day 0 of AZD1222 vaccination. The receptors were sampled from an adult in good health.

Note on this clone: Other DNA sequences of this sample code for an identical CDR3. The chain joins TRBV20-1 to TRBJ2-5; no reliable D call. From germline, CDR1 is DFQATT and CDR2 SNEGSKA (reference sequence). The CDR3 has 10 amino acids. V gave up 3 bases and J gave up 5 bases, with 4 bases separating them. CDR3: CSARRETQYF. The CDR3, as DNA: TGCAGTGCTAGGAGGGAGACCCAGTACTTC.

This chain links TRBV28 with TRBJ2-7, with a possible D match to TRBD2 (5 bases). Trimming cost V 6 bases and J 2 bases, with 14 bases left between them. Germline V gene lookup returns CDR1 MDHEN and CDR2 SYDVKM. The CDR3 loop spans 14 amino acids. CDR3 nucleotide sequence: TGTGCCAGCAGAAGAAGGGAGCTAGCCTACGAGCAGTACTTC. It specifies CASRRRELAYEQYF.

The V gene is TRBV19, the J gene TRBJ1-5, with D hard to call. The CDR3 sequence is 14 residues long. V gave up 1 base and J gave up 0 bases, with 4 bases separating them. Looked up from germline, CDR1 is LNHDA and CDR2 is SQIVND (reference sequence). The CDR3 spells CASSIVNSNQPQHF. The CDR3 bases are TGTGCCAGTAGTATAGTTAATAGCAATCAGCCCCAGCATTTT.

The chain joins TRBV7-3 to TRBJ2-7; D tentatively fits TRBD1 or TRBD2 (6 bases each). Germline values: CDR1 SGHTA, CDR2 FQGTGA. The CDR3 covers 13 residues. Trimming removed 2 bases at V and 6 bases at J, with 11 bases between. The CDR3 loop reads CASSLAQGGEQYF. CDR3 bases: TGTGCCAGCAGCTTAGCACAGGGAGGCGAGCAGTACTTC.

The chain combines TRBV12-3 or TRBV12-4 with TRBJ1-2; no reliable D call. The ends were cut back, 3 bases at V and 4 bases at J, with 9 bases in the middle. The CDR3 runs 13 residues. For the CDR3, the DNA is TGTGCCAGCAGTTTCGGCGATCTCTATGGCTACACCTTC. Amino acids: CASSFGDLYGYTF.

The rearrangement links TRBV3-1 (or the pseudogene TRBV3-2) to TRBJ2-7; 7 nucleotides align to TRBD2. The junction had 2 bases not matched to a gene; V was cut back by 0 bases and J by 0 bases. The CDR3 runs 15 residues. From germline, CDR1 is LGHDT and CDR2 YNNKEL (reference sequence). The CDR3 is CASSQEGLPSYEQYF. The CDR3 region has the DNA TGTGCCAGCAGCCAAGAGGGACTACCCTCCTACGAGCAGTACTTC.

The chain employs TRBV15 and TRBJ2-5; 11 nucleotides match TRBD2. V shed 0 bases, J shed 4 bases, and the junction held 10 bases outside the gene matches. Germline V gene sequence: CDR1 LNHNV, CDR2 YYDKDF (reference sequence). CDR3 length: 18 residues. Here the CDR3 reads CATSRDQLGSGRAETQYF. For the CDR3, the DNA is TGTGCCACCAGCAGAGATCAGTTGGGTAGCGGGAGGGCAGAGACCCAGTACTTC.

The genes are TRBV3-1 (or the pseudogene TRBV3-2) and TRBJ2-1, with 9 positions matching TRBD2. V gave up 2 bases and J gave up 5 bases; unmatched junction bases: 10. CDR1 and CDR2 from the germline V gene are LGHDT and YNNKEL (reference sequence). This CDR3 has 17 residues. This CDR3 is CASSQLPGSGSHNEQFF. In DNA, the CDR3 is TGTGCCAGCAGCCAACTCCCCGGTAGCGGGAGTCACAATGAGCAGTTCTTC.

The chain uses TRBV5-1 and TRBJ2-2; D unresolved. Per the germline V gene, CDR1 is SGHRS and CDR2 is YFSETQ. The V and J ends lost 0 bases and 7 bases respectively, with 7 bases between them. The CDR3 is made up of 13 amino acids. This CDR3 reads CASSLGYLGELFF. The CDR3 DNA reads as TGCGCCAGCAGCTTGGGGTATCTCGGGGAGCTGTTTTTT.

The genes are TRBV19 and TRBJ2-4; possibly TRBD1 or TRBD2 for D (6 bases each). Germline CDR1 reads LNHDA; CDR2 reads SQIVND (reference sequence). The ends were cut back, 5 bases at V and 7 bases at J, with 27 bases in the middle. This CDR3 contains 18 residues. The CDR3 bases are TGTGCCAGTAGTCCGCGGGGAAAACAGGGTCTGGGTAGCAACATTCAGTACTTC. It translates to CASSPRGKQGLGSNIQYF. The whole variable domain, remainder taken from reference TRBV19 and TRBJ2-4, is DGGITQSPKYLFRKEGQNVTLSCEQNLNHDAMYWYRQDPGQGLRLIYYSQIVNDFQKGDIAEGYSVSREKKESFPLTVTSAQKNPTAFYLCASSPRGKQGLGSNIQYFGAGTRLSVL.

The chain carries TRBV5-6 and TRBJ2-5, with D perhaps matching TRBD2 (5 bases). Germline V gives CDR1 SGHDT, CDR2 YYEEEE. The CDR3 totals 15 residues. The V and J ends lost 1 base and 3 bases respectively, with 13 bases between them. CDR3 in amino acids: CASSLYPADKETQYF. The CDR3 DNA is TGTGCCAGCAGCTTGTATCCAGCGGATAAAGAGACCCAGTACTTC.

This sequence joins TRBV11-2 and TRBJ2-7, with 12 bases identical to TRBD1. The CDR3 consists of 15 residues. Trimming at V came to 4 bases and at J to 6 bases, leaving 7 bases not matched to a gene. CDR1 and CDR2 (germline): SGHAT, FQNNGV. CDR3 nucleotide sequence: TGTGCCAGCAGCTCCTCCGGGACAGGGGGCTTCGAGCAGTACTTC. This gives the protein CASSSSGTGGFEQYF.

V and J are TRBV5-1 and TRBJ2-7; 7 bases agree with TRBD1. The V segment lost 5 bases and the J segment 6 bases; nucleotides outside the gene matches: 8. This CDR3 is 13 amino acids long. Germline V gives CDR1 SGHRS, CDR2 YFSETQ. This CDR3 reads CASSPTGEREQYF. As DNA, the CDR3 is TGCGCCAGCAGTCCAACAGGGGAACGCGAGCAGTACTTC.

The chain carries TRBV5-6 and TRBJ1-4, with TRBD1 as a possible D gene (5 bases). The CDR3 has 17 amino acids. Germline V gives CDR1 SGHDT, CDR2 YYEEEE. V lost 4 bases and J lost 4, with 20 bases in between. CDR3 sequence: CASSLGRGSGGNEKLFF. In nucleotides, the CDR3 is TGTGCCAGCAGCCTAGGACGGGGATCCGGGGGTAATGAAAAACTGTTTTTT.

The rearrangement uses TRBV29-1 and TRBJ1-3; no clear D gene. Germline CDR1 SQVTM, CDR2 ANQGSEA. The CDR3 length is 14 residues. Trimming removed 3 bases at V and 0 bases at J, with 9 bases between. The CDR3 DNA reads TGCAGCGTTGACGAGTCAAGCTCTGGAAACACCATATATTTT. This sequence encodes CSVDESSSGNTIYF.

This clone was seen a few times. The CDR3 coding sequence is TGTGCCAGCAGCTCCTCGTATGGCAGGGGAGCAAATTCACCCCTCCACTTT. Its protein product is CASSSSYGRGANSPLHF. The J gene is TRBJ1-6, the V gene TRBV11-2; the D gene is possibly TRBD1 (6 bases). The CDR3 runs 17 residues. The germline V gene encodes CDR1 SGHAT and CDR2 FQNNGV. V dropped 4 bases and J dropped 7 bases, with 20 bases sitting between them.

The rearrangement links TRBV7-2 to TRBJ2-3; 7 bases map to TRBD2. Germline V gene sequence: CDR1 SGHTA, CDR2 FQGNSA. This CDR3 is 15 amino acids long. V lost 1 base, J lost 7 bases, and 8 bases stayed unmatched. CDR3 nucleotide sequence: TGTGCCAGCAGCTTAGTCGGACTAGATTTTAATACGCAGTATTTT. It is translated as CASSLVGLDFNTQYF.

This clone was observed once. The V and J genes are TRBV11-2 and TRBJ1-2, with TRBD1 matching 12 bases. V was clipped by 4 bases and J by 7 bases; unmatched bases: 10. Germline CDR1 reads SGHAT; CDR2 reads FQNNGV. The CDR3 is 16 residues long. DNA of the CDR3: TGTGCCAGCAGCTCGGGACAGGGGGCGCGAGCCGGTGGCTACACCTTC. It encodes CASSSGQGARAGGYTF.

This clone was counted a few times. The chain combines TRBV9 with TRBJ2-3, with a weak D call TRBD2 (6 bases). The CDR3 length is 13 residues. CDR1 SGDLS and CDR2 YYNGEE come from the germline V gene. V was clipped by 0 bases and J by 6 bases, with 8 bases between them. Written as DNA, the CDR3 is TGTGCCAGCAGCGTAGCGGGGGAGGATACGCAGTATTTT. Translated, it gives CASSVAGEDTQYF.

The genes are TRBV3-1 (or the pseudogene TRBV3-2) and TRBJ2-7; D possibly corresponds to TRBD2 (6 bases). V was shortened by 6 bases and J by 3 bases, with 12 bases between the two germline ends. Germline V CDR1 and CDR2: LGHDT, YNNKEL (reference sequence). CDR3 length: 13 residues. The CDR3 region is CASSPSESYEQYF. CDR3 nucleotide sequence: TGTGCCAGCAGTCCTAGCGAAAGCTACGAGCAGTACTTC.

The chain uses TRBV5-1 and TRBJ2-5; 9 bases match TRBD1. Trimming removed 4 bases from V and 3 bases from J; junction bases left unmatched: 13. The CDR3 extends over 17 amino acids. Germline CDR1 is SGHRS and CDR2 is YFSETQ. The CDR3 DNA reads TGCGCCAGCAGCCCACAGGGGGCTAAAATGTGGGAAGAGACCCAGTACTTC. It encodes CASSPQGAKMWEETQYF.

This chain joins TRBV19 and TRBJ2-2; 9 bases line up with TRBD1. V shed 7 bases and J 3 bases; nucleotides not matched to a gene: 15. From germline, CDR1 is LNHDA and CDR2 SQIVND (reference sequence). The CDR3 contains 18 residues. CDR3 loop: CASTNPGQGIGDTGELFF. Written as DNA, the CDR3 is TGTGCCAGTACCAACCCGGGACAGGGAATTGGAGACACCGGGGAGCTGTTTTTT.

The CDR3 sequence: CASSDVIGTVSYGYTF. In DNA, the CDR3 is TGTGCCAGCAGCGACGTAATTGGGACAGTTTCGTATGGCTACACCTTC. The rearrangement uses TRBV7-6 and TRBJ1-2; 7 positions agree with TRBD1. The trim removed 5 bases at V and 5 bases at J, leaving 14 bases unmatched. The CDR3 has 16 residues. Germline values: CDR1 SGHVS, CDR2 FNYEAQ.

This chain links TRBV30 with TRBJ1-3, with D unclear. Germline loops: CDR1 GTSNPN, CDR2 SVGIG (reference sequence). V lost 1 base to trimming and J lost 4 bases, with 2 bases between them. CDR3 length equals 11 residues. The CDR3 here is CAWSGGNTIYF. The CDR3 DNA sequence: TGTGCCTGGAGTGGAGGAAACACCATATATTTT. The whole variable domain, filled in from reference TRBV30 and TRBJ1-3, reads SQTIHQWPATLVQPVGSPLSLECTVEGTSNPNLYWYRQAAGRGLQLLFYSVGIGQISSEVPQNLSASRPQDRQFILSSKKLLLSDSGFYLCAWSGGNTIYFGEGSWLTVV.

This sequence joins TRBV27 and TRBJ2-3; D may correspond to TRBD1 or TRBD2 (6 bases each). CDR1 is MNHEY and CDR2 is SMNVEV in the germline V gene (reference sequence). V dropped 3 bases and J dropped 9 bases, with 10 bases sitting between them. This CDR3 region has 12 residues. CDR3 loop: CASSLEGGTQYF. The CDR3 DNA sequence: TGTGCCAGCAGTTTGGAAGGGGGGACGCAGTATTTT.

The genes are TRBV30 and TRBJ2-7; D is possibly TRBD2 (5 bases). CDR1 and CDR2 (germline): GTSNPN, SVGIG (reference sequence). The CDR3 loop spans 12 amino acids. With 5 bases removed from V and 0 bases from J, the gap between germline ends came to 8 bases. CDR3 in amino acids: CAWGSFSYEQYF. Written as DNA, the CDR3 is TGTGCCTGGGGGAGTTTCTCCTACGAGCAGTACTTC. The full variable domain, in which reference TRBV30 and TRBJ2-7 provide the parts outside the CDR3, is SQTIHQWPATLVQPVGSPLSLECTVEGTSNPNLYWYRQAAGRGLQLLFYSVGIGQISSEVPQNLSASRPQDRQFILSSKKLLLSDSGFYLCAWGSFSYEQYFGPGTRLTVT.

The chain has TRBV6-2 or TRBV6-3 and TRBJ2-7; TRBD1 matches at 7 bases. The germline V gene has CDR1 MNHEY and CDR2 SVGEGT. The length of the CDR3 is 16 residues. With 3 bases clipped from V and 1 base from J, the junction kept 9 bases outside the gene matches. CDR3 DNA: TGTGCCAGCAGTTATTCGGGACAGACCTTTTCCTACGAGCAGTACTTC. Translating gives CASSYSGQTFSYEQYF.

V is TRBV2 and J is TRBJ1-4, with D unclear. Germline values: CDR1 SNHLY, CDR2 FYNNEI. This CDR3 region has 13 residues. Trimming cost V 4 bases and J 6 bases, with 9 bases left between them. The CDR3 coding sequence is TGTGCCAGCAGTGTAGTCTGGCATGAAAAACTGTTTTTT. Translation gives CASSVVWHEKLFF.

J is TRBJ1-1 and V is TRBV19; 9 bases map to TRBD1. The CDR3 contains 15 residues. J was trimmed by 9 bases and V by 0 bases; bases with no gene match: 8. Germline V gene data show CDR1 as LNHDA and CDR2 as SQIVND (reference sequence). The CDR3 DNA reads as TGTGCCAGTAGTATAGATCTTCGGGACAGGGCACAAGCTTTCTTT. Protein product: CASSIDLRDRAQAFF.

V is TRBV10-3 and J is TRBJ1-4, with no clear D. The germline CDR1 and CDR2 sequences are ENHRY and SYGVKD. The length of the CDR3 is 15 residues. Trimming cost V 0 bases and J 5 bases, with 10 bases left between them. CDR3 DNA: TGTGCCATCAGTGAGTCGGAGAGGGCAAATGAAAAACTGTTTTTT. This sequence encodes CAISESERANEKLFF.

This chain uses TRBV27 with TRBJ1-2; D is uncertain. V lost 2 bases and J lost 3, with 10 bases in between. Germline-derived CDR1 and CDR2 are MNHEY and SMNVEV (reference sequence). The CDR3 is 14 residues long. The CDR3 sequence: CASSLNRVDYGYTF. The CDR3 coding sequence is TGTGCCAGCAGTTTAAATAGGGTAGACTATGGCTACACCTTC.

CDR3 nucleotide sequence: TGTGCCAGCAGCCTAAGCTCCTACGAGCAGTACTTC. Encoded protein: CASSLSSYEQYF. The chain is built from TRBV28 and TRBJ2-7; D uncertain. V shed 6 bases and J shed 0 bases, with 6 bases lying between them. The CDR3 extends over 12 amino acids. The V gene's germline CDR1 is MDHEN and CDR2 SYDVKM.